This paragraph reports one TCR beta chain. The data are from a study of blood T cell repertoires in COVID-19. Study-wide context: Material from acute and convalescent COVID-19 was sourced from the United States, Italy and Spain.

Individuals aged about 18 to 100 years were recruited from some 26 US areas. A PCR-confirmed or clinician-diagnosed COVID-19 case had contacted exposed participants within 2 weeks of entry. Sequenced by immunoSEQ multiplex PCR; TCRdb stores in-frame clones only, minus some. The data hold about 240,000 clones, with around 82% observed a single time. The sequence was collected from a woman aged 40 to 50 who had been exposed to COVID-19. Sequencing was carried out using PBMCs or T cells enriched from blood (not recorded which).

CDR3 coding DNA: TGTGCCAGCAGTTACTCGGCAGGGTATGGTGGCTACACCTTC. It translates to CASSYSAGYGGYTF. The V and J genes are TRBV6-5 and TRBJ1-2; TRBD1 is a possible D gene (5 bases). This CDR3 spans 14 amino acids. V lost 0 bases to trimming and J lost 7 bases, with 12 bases between them. Germline assignment: CDR1 MNHEY and CDR2 SVGAGI.